This TCR beta chain was identified in a study of cytomegalovirus exposure and HLA in healthy donors. Overall study findings and caveats: A link between a missense DCLRE1C variant and TCR beta V- and J-gene trimming emerged from a later analysis. Most TCR sequences proved rare, with some public TCRs found in many donors. In a later analysis, several top co-occurrence clusters appeared linked to parvovirus B19, influenza, CMV and Epstein-Barr virus.

The PCR was carried out with 60 Vbeta primers and 13 Jbeta primers. Sequenced by immunoSEQ multiplex PCR; TCRdb stores in-frame clones only, minus some. The top ten hold roughly 4.8% of the sample, which has about 160,000 clones, around 80% seen once. Points on this clone: The antigen remains unidentified.

CDR1 is SGHTA, CDR2 FQGNSA, per germline. The CDR3 runs to 15 residues. V dropped 0 bases and J dropped 4 bases, with 12 bases sitting between them. The J gene is TRBJ1-2, the V gene TRBV7-2, with TRBD1 as a possible D gene (6 bases). The sequence derives from a woman aged 50 to 60 in good health and CMV-seropositive. The specimen was PBMCs. The CDR3 region is CASSLAPDRAYGYTF. In DNA, the CDR3 is TGTGCCAGCAGCTTAGCCCCGGACAGAGCCTATGGCTACACCTTC.